The 24 T cell receptor beta chains below come from one sample, sequenced in a study of CD8 T cells in Susac syndrome. An amount of RNA that ranged from about 0.45 to 1 ug was reverse transcribed with random hexamers. Using its own MiXCR run on the immunoSEQ multiplex PCR reads, TCRdb lists one record per CDR3 protein. This table holds 130,000 to 150,000 distinct CDR3 sequences, roughly 95% found once. Sequencing was carried out using CD4+ T cells from PBMCs. These receptors were collected from a human donor in good health.

DNA for the CDR3: TGCGCCAGCAGCTTGGCCGGAGGGAGGGTATTGGGTACAGATACGCAGTATTTT. Its protein is CASSLAGGRVLGTDTQYF. The chain combines TRBV5-1 with TRBJ2-3, with TRBD2 matching 7 bases. V was clipped by 0 bases and J by 3 bases; unmatched bases: 13. There are 18 residues in the CDR3. The germline CDR1 and CDR2 sequences are SGHRS and YFSETQ.

J is TRBJ2-5 and V is TRBV20-1; D uncertain. Trimming took off 2 bases at V and 0 bases at J, with 7 bases between the two ends. Looked up from germline, CDR1 is DFQATT and CDR2 is SNEGSKA (reference sequence). The CDR3 loop spans 13 amino acids. CDR3 nucleotide sequence: TGCAGTGCTAGAAATCCGAACCAAGAGACCCAGTACTTC. This sequence encodes CSARNPNQETQYF.

The chain uses TRBV19 and TRBJ1-3, with D perhaps TRBD1 (6 bases). The CDR3 covers 17 residues. Germline CDR1 is LNHDA and CDR2 is SQIVND (reference sequence). V was trimmed by 5 bases and J by 0 bases, leaving 17 bases between them. CDR3 coding DNA: TGTGCCAGTAGTTTCGGGACAATTCTTCGCTCTGGAAACACCATATATTTT. Translating it yields CASSFGTILRSGNTIYF.

The chain joins TRBV28 to TRBJ1-2; D unresolved. CDR1 MDHEN and CDR2 SYDVKM come from the germline V gene. There are 12 residues in the CDR3. Between the trimmed V and J ends, which lost 7 bases and 3 bases, there was a span of 9 bases. CDR3 nucleotide sequence: TGTGCCAGCACCCGGGGAGACTATGGCTACACCTTC. It yields the protein CASTRGDYGYTF.

This clonotype was found once. CDR3 in DNA: TGTGCCTGGAGGGGGGAGGGGTTGATTAGGACTGAAGCTTTCTTT. Translating it yields CAWRGEGLIRTEAFF. This chain uses TRBV30 with TRBJ1-1; tentatively, D is TRBD1 (5 bases). This CDR3 comprises 15 residues. Trimming took off 3 bases at V and 5 bases at J, with 19 bases between the two ends. CDR1 and CDR2 from the germline V gene are GTSNPN and SVGIG (reference sequence).

The CDR3 DNA reads TGCAGCGCCGGGGACTCCCGGGGGGAGCAGTACTTC. Residues: CSAGDSRGEQYF. The chain uses TRBV29-1 and TRBJ2-7, with a possible D match to TRBD2 (6 bases). Germline CDR1 is SQVTM and CDR2 is ANQGSEA. There are 12 residues in the CDR3. V was trimmed by 7 bases and J by 7 bases, leaving 17 bases between them.

V usage is TRBV6-1 and J usage is TRBJ1-1; D might be TRBD1 (5 bases). The ends were cut back, 6 bases at V and 0 bases at J, with 8 bases in the middle. The CDR3 is 13 amino acids. Germline CDR1 and CDR2: MNHNS and SASEGT. CDR3 amino acids: CASRVGVNTEAFF. DNA for the CDR3: TGTGCCAGCAGAGTAGGGGTGAACACTGAAGCTTTCTTT.

V gene TRBV29-1 combines with J gene TRBJ1-2; tentative D call: TRBD1 (6 bases). CDR3 length: 13 amino acids. CDR1 and CDR2 from the germline V gene are SQVTM and ANQGSEA. V dropped 6 bases and J dropped 3 bases, with 14 bases sitting between them. The CDR3: CSVGGGPYYGYTF. The CDR3 region has the DNA TGCAGCGTGGGTGGGGGGCCGTACTATGGCTACACCTTC.

This CDR3 is CASSGRVAYNEQFF. The CDR3, as DNA: TGTGCCAGCAGTGGGCGGGTAGCCTACAATGAGCAGTTCTTC. This rearrangement joins TRBV2 to TRBJ2-1; a weak D match, TRBD2 (5 bases). Trimming removed 4 bases from V and 2 bases from J, with 9 bases in between. This CDR3 comprises 14 residues. Germline values: CDR1 SNHLY, CDR2 FYNNEI.

This chain links TRBV20-1 with TRBJ1-1; no clear D. Germline V CDR1 and CDR2: DFQATT, SNEGSKA (reference sequence). CDR3 size: 14 residues. The ends were cut back, 3 bases at V and 0 bases at J, with 11 bases in the middle. CDR3 bases: TGCAGTGCTAGGGCGACAAGGATGAACACTGAAGCTTTCTTT. Its protein product is CSARATRMNTEAFF.

The chain has TRBV12-3 or TRBV12-4 and TRBJ2-7, with D maybe TRBD2 (6 bases). The CDR3 extends over 14 amino acids. The ends were cut back, 5 bases at V and 6 bases at J, with 17 bases in the middle. The CDR3 loop reads CASSLQSLGGEQYF. CDR3 DNA: TGTGCCAGCAGTCTACAGAGCCTCGGGGGCGAGCAGTACTTC.

The CDR3 sequence is CASSVGENYGYTF. The CDR3 DNA sequence: TGCGCCAGCAGTGTTGGGGAAAACTATGGCTACACCTTC. The chain combines TRBV10-2 with TRBJ1-2, with D hard to call. V was pared by 4 bases and J by 2 bases, with 8 bases between. The CDR3 runs to 13 residues. From germline, CDR1 is WSHSY and CDR2 SAAADI.

Here the CDR3 DNA reads TGTGCCAGCACCCCGGGACAGGTCTACTACGAGCAGTACTTC. This gives the protein CASTPGQVYYEQYF. This chain uses TRBV28 with TRBJ2-7; 8 positions agree with TRBD1. V shed 7 bases, J shed 3 bases, and the junction held 8 bases outside the gene matches. This CDR3 region has 14 residues. CDR1 MDHEN and CDR2 SYDVKM come from the germline V gene.

The DNA of the CDR3 is TGTGCCAGCTTTGTCCGGGGCTCGAACTATGGCTACACCTTC. It translates to CASFVRGSNYGYTF. The rearrangement joins TRBV2 to TRBJ1-2; D possibly corresponds to TRBD1 (5 bases). This CDR3 comprises 14 residues. The V gene's germline CDR1 is SNHLY and CDR2 FYNNEI. V was shortened by 8 bases and J by 2 bases, with 15 bases between the two germline ends.

CDR3 coding DNA: TGTGCCAGCAGCCCCGGAGCGGGAGTTGCGAATGAGCAGTTCTTC. This codes for CASSPGAGVANEQFF. The rearrangement uses TRBV12-3 or TRBV12-4 and TRBJ2-1, with 8 nucleotides matching TRBD2. CDR3 length equals 15 residues. V was pared by 6 bases and J by 7 bases, with 11 bases of the junction left unmatched.

This rearrangement joins TRBV4-1 to TRBJ2-1; 12 bases line up with TRBD2. The CDR3 covers 15 residues. CDR1 is MGHRA and CDR2 is YSYEKL in the germline V gene. With V trimmed by 4 bases and J by 6 bases, 4 bases remained unmatched. The CDR3 sequence: CASSPGLAGLNEQFF. CDR3 DNA: TGCGCCAGCAGCCCAGGACTAGCGGGACTCAATGAGCAGTTCTTC.

This clonotype was detected once. The rearrangement uses TRBV19 and TRBJ2-7; D is undetermined. V lost 3 bases to trimming and J lost 3 bases, with 15 bases between them. The CDR3 has 15 residues. Germline CDR1 LNHDA, CDR2 SQIVND (reference sequence). The CDR3 DNA reads TGTGCCAGTAGTATTTTGGTATCACCGATCTACGAGCAGTACTTC. Translation gives CASSILVSPIYEQYF. Together with reference TRBV19 and TRBJ2-7, the CDR3 gives the full variable domain: DGGITQSPKYLFRKEGQNVTLSCEQNLNHDAMYWYRQDPGQGLRLIYYSQIVNDFQKGDIAEGYSVSREKKESFPLTVTSAQKNPTAFYLCASSILVSPIYEQYFGPGTRLTVT.

The chain links TRBV5-4 to TRBJ2-7, with 8 bases lining up with TRBD2. From germline, CDR1 is SGHNT and CDR2 YYREEE (reference sequence). This CDR3 has 16 residues. J was trimmed by 1 base and V by 5 bases; bases with no gene match: 11. CDR3 nucleotides: TGTGCCAGCAGTCATGGGACTAGGACGAAGTCCTACGAGCAGTACTTC. This gives the protein CASSHGTRTKSYEQYF.

This clonotype has just a few counts. The gene calls are TRBV11-2 and TRBJ1-4, with D hard to call. This CDR3 is built from 13 residues. CDR1 is SGHAT, CDR2 FQNNGV, per germline. With 1 base removed from V and 6 bases from J, the gap between germline ends came to 6 bases. The CDR3: CASSLGGYEKLFF. In nucleotides, the CDR3 is TGTGCCAGCAGCTTAGGGGGATATGAAAAACTGTTTTTT.

The gene calls are TRBV7-2 and TRBJ1-2; D call uncertain. Trimming cost V 1 base and J 2 bases, with 8 bases left between them. The CDR3 covers 14 residues. CDR1 and CDR2 (germline): SGHTA, FQGNSA. In DNA, the CDR3 is TGTGCCAGCAGCTTAGGCCCGGGGAACTATGGCTACACCTTC. This codes for CASSLGPGNYGYTF.

The chain couples TRBV12-3 or TRBV12-4 to TRBJ2-1, with 10 positions matching TRBD2. Trimming cost V 9 bases and J 4 bases; bases outside gene matches: 6. The CDR3 spans 14 residues. CDR3 coding DNA: TGTGCCAGTCAGAGCGGGAGGGTTTACAATGAGCAGTTCTTC. It yields the protein CASQSGRVYNEQFF.

The J gene is TRBJ1-1, the V gene TRBV3-1, with D hard to call. The CDR3 runs to 15 residues. Trimming shortened V by 4 bases and J by 0 bases, and 12 bases separated the two germline ends. From germline, CDR1 is LGHDT and CDR2 YNNKEL (reference sequence). CDR3 region: CASSRNGAMNTEAFF. CDR3 in DNA: TGTGCCAGCAGCCGCAATGGCGCGATGAACACTGAAGCTTTCTTT.

This chain links TRBV28 with TRBJ1-1; D not certain. Trimming removed 8 bases at V and 3 bases at J, with 10 bases between. The CDR3 consists of 12 residues. Germline values: CDR1 MDHEN, CDR2 SYDVKM. The DNA for the CDR3 is TGTGCCAGCCGCCCCCGGTACACTGAAGCTTTCTTT. Encoded protein: CASRPRYTEAFF.

J is TRBJ2-4 and V is TRBV12-3 or TRBV12-4; 12 bases are shared with TRBD1. The CDR3 runs 14 residues. Trimming at V came to 6 bases and at J to 8 bases, leaving 5 bases not matched to a gene. The CDR3 nucleotides are TGTGCCAGCAGCGCGGGACAGGGGGCTCACATTCAGTACTTC. This translates into CASSAGQGAHIQYF.